This note documents a single TCR beta chain sequence. Data came from immunoSEQ multiplex PCR; TCRdb stores just in-frame clones and leaves some out. Among about 44,000 clones listed, almost 97% were seen once. The sample comes from a study of technical replicates of blood from a handful of donors. Per germline, CDR1 SGDLS and CDR2 YYNGEE. Trimming took 3 bases from V and 0 from J, leaving 11 bases between them. This CDR3 contains 15 residues. The chain is built from TRBV9 and TRBJ2-3; D possibly corresponds to TRBD2 (6 bases). The receptor comes from a human donor in good health. Material for sequencing was T cells isolated from PBMCs. CDR3 loop: CASSAAGTSTDTQYF. The CDR3, as DNA: TGTGCCAGCAGCGCCGCCGGGACTAGCACAGATACGCAGTATTTT.